The clone carrying this T cell receptor beta chain was detected a few times. As yet, its antigen is unknown. This entry is derived from a study of shared clonotypes between healthy human individuals. Study overall: Donor composition was a couple of women and a few men, aged 18 to 49.

Repertoires were generated with immunoSEQ multiplex PCR, while TCRdb's copy carries only in-frame clones and drops some. This sample has about 1 million clones, with approximately 72% found just once. V shed 6 bases, J shed 5 bases, and the junction held 6 bases outside the gene matches. The CDR3 runs to 14 residues. CDR1 is MNHNS and CDR2 is SASEGT in the germline V gene. Findings and caveats of the study: Memory subsets had estimated richness that was generally smaller than that of naive subsets.

The source material was memory CD4+ T cells sorted from blood. Subset: CD45RA-negative fraction. The sequence was collected from a man younger than 35 in good health. This sequence joins TRBV6-1 and TRBJ2-7, with TRBD1 identical over 11 bases. CDR3 bases: TGTGCCAGCAGGGACAGGGGGCTTGTAAACGAGCAGTACTTC. It yields the protein CASRDRGLVNEQYF.